What follows are 27 T cell receptor beta chains derived from one specimen sequenced in a study of identical twins. TCRdb re-derived calls from the 5' RACE reads in MiXCR, one entry per CDR3 protein. In the table there are a few hundred thousand distinct CDR3 sequences, about 13% of which are singletons. This sample also appeared in a second study, on yellow fever vaccine responses in identical twins.

Sequencing was carried out using memory (CD45RO+) T cells sorted from blood. The receptors shown here come from a woman aged 18-35 years in good health.

Worth noting for this clonotype: This may come from a read error, since a much larger clone is one base off. This chain uses TRBV11-2 with TRBJ2-7; D assignment may be TRBD1 or TRBD2 (7 bases each). CDR3 length: 14 residues. Germline V gives CDR1 SGHAT, CDR2 FQNNGV. V lost 2 bases and J 2 bases, leaving 10 bases between the germline ends. CDR3 coding DNA: TGTGCCAGCAGCTTACAGGGGGGGCCCTACGAGCAGTACTTC. This gives the protein CASSLQGGPYEQYF.

This clonotype has at least ten counts. This rearrangement joins TRBV3-1 to TRBJ2-7, with a weak D call TRBD2 (5 bases). There are 16 residues in the CDR3. Trimming removed 0 bases at V and 1 base at J, with 13 bases between. Looked up from germline, CDR1 is LGHDT and CDR2 is YNNKEL (reference sequence). The CDR3 reads CASSQEIRTGSYEQYF. The CDR3 coding sequence is TGTGCCAGCAGCCAAGAAATTCGGACTGGATCCTACGAGCAGTACTTC.

V and J are TRBV29-1 and TRBJ1-3; D remains ambiguous. V was pared by 2 bases and J by 7 bases, with 6 bases between. CDR1 is SQVTM and CDR2 is ANQGSEA in the germline V gene. CDR3 length: 11 residues. The CDR3 DNA sequence: TGCAGCGTTGAAAGGCGGAACACCATATATTTT. Its translation is CSVERRNTIYF.

The chain employs TRBV6-1 and TRBJ2-1, with 8 nucleotides matching TRBD2. J gave up 8 bases and V 8 bases, and 14 bases lay outside the gene matches. Germline V gene sequence: CDR1 MNHNS, CDR2 SASEGT. This CDR3 spans 15 amino acids. The CDR3 DNA reads as TGTGCCAGCGTCCGGGGGGGGGTTGCCGGGGATGAGCAGTTCTTC. Its protein is CASVRGGVAGDEQFF.

The rearrangement uses TRBV5-1 and TRBJ2-5; D is tentatively TRBD1 or TRBD2 (5 bases each). The germline gives CDR1 SGHRS, CDR2 YFSETQ. V lost 4 bases, J lost 0 bases, and 10 bases lay in between. The CDR3 covers 14 residues. The CDR3 DNA reads TGCGCCAGCAGCCCGGGGACCAACCAAGAGACCCAGTACTTC. As protein: CASSPGTNQETQYF.

The chain couples TRBV28 to TRBJ1-1; D is uncertain. The V end lost 7 bases, the J end lost 5 bases, and 17 bases lay between the germline ends. CDR3 length: 14 amino acids. Germline-derived CDR1 and CDR2 are MDHEN and SYDVKM. In DNA form, the CDR3 reads TGTGCCAGCACCCGTCCCTACGGAAGAACTGAAGCTTTCTTT. Amino acid sequence: CASTRPYGRTEAFF.

This clonotype was observed a handful of times. The CDR3 loop reads CASSRAGGGGNEQFF. The CDR3 DNA reads TGTGCCAGCAGTCGAGCGGGAGGAGGAGGCAATGAGCAGTTCTTC. This chain links TRBV6-2 or TRBV6-3 with TRBJ2-1; 9 nucleotides align to TRBD2. In germline, CDR1 is MNHEY, CDR2 SVGEGT. The J segment lost 6 bases and the V segment lost 5 bases, leaving 8 bases of the junction unmatched. There are 15 residues in the CDR3.

This clonotype has only a few counts. The rearrangement joins TRBV2 to TRBJ1-2, with a weak D call TRBD1 (6 bases). Trimming stripped 9 bases from V and 4 bases from J, with 21 bases between. CDR1 SNHLY and CDR2 FYNNEI come from the germline V gene. The CDR3 is 15 residues long. The CDR3 sequence is CASIKDTGFIYGYTF. The CDR3 DNA reads as TGTGCCAGTATTAAAGATACAGGGTTTATCTATGGCTACACCTTC.

This clonotype was seen only a few times. This rearrangement joins TRBV20-1 to TRBJ2-3, with D hard to call. The V end was cut by 0 bases, the J end by 1 base, with 11 bases between. The CDR3 length is 15 residues. CDR1 is DFQATT, CDR2 SNEGSKA, per germline (reference sequence). In DNA, the CDR3 is TGCAGTGCTAGAGATTCGGATAAGGGCACAGATACGCAGTATTTT. It specifies CSARDSDKGTDTQYF.

This clonotype was counted only a few times. This chain connects TRBV12-3 or TRBV12-4 to TRBJ2-3, with 10 bases aligning to TRBD2. Unmatched junction bases numbered 10, after V lost 5 bases and J lost 8 bases. The CDR3 loop spans 15 amino acids. The CDR3 protein is CASSLLAGEFGTQYF. As DNA, the CDR3 is TGTGCCAGCAGTCTGCTAGCGGGAGAATTTGGTACGCAGTATTTT.

This clonotype was observed many times. In nucleotides, the CDR3 is TGTGCCAGCAGTGACTCGAGCGGGGGGGCCTACAATGAGCAGTTCTTC. Its protein is CASSDSSGGAYNEQFF. This chain connects TRBV6-4 to TRBJ2-1, with TRBD2 matching over 10 bases. The CDR3 length is 16 residues. J was trimmed by 2 bases and V by 0 bases; bases with no gene match: 1. Germline V gene sequence: CDR1 MRHNA, CDR2 SNTAGT.

This clonotype was seen more than once but under ten times. The J gene is TRBJ2-3, the V gene TRBV6-5, with 7 bases identical to TRBD2. Unmatched junction bases numbered 11, after V lost 2 bases and J lost 6 bases. This CDR3 is built from 16 residues. Germline CDR1 and CDR2: MNHEY and SVGAGI. CDR3 bases: TGTGCCAGCAGTTACGGGCGCCCGGGGGGAACGGATACGCAGTATTTT. This sequence encodes CASSYGRPGGTDTQYF.

The genes are TRBV5-1 and TRBJ2-1; no reliable D call. CDR1 SGHRS and CDR2 YFSETQ come from the germline V gene. This CDR3 is built from 18 residues. V was cut by 3 bases and J by 1 base, with 20 bases left in between. The CDR3 nucleotides read TGCGCCAGCAGCTCCCCCCCGGGCCGGCTAGAATCCTACAATGAGCAGTTCTTC. Amino acid sequence: CASSSPPGRLESYNEQFF.

This clonotype has a handful of counts. The V call is TRBV7-2, the J call TRBJ2-2; no clear D. V lost 2 bases to trimming and J lost 1 base, with 8 bases between them. The length of the CDR3 is 15 residues. Germline CDR1 and CDR2: SGHTA and FQGNSA. The CDR3 loop reads CASSLFFRNTGELFF. The DNA for the CDR3 is TGTGCCAGCAGCTTATTTTTCAGGAACACCGGGGAGCTGTTTTTT.

The chain couples TRBV20-1 to TRBJ1-5; D not resolved. This CDR3 is built from 14 residues. CDR1 and CDR2 from the germline V gene are DFQATT and SNEGSKA (reference sequence). V lost 6 bases to trimming and J lost 0 bases, with 12 bases between them. The CDR3 DNA reads as TGCAGTGCCAAGGCTAGTAATAGCAATCAGCCCCAGCATTTT. This encodes CSAKASNSNQPQHF.

This clonotype was observed a handful of times. This chain links TRBV10-3 with TRBJ2-7; 9 bases agree with TRBD1. In germline, CDR1 is ENHRY, CDR2 SYGVKD. The CDR3 totals 13 residues. V lost 10 bases to trimming and J lost 1 base; unmatched junction nucleotides: 5. The CDR3 reads CATGTGLSYEQYF. The CDR3 region has the DNA TGTGCCACGGGGACAGGGTTATCCTACGAGCAGTACTTC.

This clonotype was recorded a few times. The chain couples TRBV29-1 to TRBJ2-1; D call uncertain. Trimming removed 4 bases from V and 9 bases from J, with 19 bases in between. The CDR3 sequence is 14 residues long. Germline V CDR1 and CDR2: SQVTM, ANQGSEA. CDR3 nucleotides: TGCAGCGTTGTAGTGGGTCCCAGCCGGCCTGAGCAGTTCTTC. The encoded protein is CSVVVGPSRPEQFF.

The rearrangement links TRBV10-3 to TRBJ2-3; TRBD1 matches 7 bases. CDR1 and CDR2 (germline): ENHRY, SYGVKD. The CDR3 extends over 16 amino acids. With V trimmed by 0 bases and J by 4 bases, 7 bases remained unmatched. Here the CDR3 reads CAISESQRQGPDTQYF. CDR3 coding DNA: TGTGCCATCAGTGAGTCCCAGCGACAGGGCCCAGATACGCAGTATTTT.

V gene TRBV9 combines with J gene TRBJ2-7; D call uncertain. The V gene's germline CDR1 is SGDLS and CDR2 YYNGEE. CDR3 length: 14 amino acids. Deletions cut 0 bases from V and 1 base from J, with 8 bases between. DNA for the CDR3: TGTGCCAGCAGCGTAGACTTTGATTCCTACGAGCAGTACTTC. It encodes CASSVDFDSYEQYF.

The table lists this clonotype with many counts. This chain uses TRBV5-1 with TRBJ2-1, with 10 bases lining up with TRBD1. The CDR3 has 16 amino acids. In germline, CDR1 is SGHRS, CDR2 YFSETQ. The V segment lost 2 bases and the J segment 4 bases; nucleotides outside the gene matches: 6. Here the CDR3 reads CASSLAGTGVYNEQFF. In DNA, the CDR3 is TGCGCCAGCAGCTTAGCCGGGACAGGGGTGTACAATGAGCAGTTCTTC.

The sample holds a few counts of this clonotype. The chain couples TRBV15 to TRBJ2-3; D is unclear. The CDR3 runs 18 residues. Deletions cut 3 bases from V and 0 bases from J, with 19 bases between. Per germline, CDR1 LNHNV and CDR2 YYDKDF (reference sequence). The CDR3 spells CATSRALKPVSSTDTQYF. Written as DNA, the CDR3 is TGTGCCACCAGCAGGGCTCTGAAACCTGTTTCTAGCACAGATACGCAGTATTTT.

The rearrangement joins TRBV25-1 to TRBJ1-2; no reliable D call. Germline lookup yields CDR1 MGHDK and CDR2 SYGVNS. V was clipped by 4 bases and J by 4 bases, with 13 bases between them. CDR3 length equals 14 residues. CDR3 protein: CASSGGDHFYGYTF. The CDR3 DNA is TGTGCCAGCAGTGGCGGGGATCACTTCTATGGCTACACCTTC.

This clonotype was picked up many times. The J gene is TRBJ1-2, the V gene TRBV12-3 or TRBV12-4, with a weak D call TRBD1 (6 bases). Deletions cut 5 bases from V and 1 base from J, with 14 bases between. The length of the CDR3 is 15 residues. This CDR3 reads CASSAANRVNYGYTF. The CDR3 DNA reads as TGTGCCAGCAGTGCAGCTAACAGGGTTAACTATGGCTACACCTTC.

The rearrangement uses TRBV5-1 and TRBJ1-3; D is possibly TRBD1 (6 bases). The CDR3 is 13 residues long. With 4 bases removed from V and 4 bases from J, the gap between germline ends came to 9 bases. Looked up from germline, CDR1 is SGHRS and CDR2 is YFSETQ. The CDR3: CASSVGQGNTIYF. The CDR3 DNA follows: TGCGCCAGCAGCGTTGGACAGGGAAACACCATATATTTT.

This clonotype was picked up a small number of times. The chain employs TRBV24-1 and TRBJ2-7, with TRBD2 as a possible D gene (5 bases). From germline, CDR1 is KGHDR and CDR2 SFDVKD. V dropped 4 bases and J dropped 0 bases, with 9 bases sitting between them. CDR3 length: 14 residues. The DNA of the CDR3 is TGTGCCACCAGTGAGTCGGGGTACTCCTACGAGCAGTACTTC. It translates to CATSESGYSYEQYF.

The rearrangement links TRBV6-5 to TRBJ2-3, with 7 bases aligning to TRBD2. This CDR3 is 16 amino acids long. The V and J ends lost 2 bases and 1 base, in that order; junction bases with no gene match: 6. Per germline, CDR1 MNHEY and CDR2 SVGAGI. The CDR3 DNA reads TGTGCCAGCAGTTACCCCTGGGGGGGAGGCACAGATACGCAGTATTTT. This encodes CASSYPWGGGTDTQYF.

This chain uses TRBV20-1 with TRBJ2-7, with no clear D. CDR1 DFQATT and CDR2 SNEGSKA come from the germline V gene (reference sequence). Trimming took off 3 bases at V and 5 bases at J, with 20 bases between the two ends. The CDR3 has 15 residues. The CDR3 region is CSASIYRVIGDEQYF. The CDR3 nucleotides are TGCAGTGCTAGCATTTATAGGGTGATTGGGGACGAGCAGTACTTC.